This TCR beta chain is drawn from a study of spatial heterogeneity in lung cancer. Study observations and caveats: The number of expanded tumor alpha and beta chains correlated with mutation number.

On this clonotype: Antigen specificity is unknown.

Time point in this sample: sample taken at primary tumor resection. Donors were some 72 untreated early-stage non-small cell lung cancer patients. The CDR3 totals 16 residues. J gave up 3 bases and V 8 bases, and 10 bases lay outside the gene matches. Germline CDR1 reads SNHLY; CDR2 reads FYNNEI. TCRdb ran MiXCR on the 5' RACE reads and lists one entry per CDR3 protein. Of 2,000 to 2,500 distinct CDR3 sequences in the sample, 22% were seen once. The source is a male donor with early-stage non-small cell lung cancer. The specimen was lung tumor tissue, collected at surgery. V is TRBV2 and J is TRBJ1-5; 10 bases align to TRBD1. This CDR3 reads CASHRDRGGSNQPQHF. CDR3 sequence (DNA): TGTGCCAGCCACCGGGACAGGGGAGGGTCCAATCAGCCCCAGCATTTT.